These 26 T cell receptor beta chains share one sample of origin, sequenced in a study of blood T cell dynamics during melanoma immunotherapy. TCRdb's copy holds only in-frame clones and misses some; the assay was immunoSEQ multiplex PCR. The data hold roughly 8,000 clones, with more than 75% observed a single time. Time point indicated: week 3, after first cycle of checkpoint inhibitor. The sequencing used blood, collected from a patient treated with checkpoint blockade. These receptors were obtained from a human donor with melanoma.

This clone was seen only once. J is TRBJ1-1 and V is TRBV4-1; a possible D gene is TRBD1 (6 bases). Germline V gives CDR1 MGHRA, CDR2 YSYEKL. Trimming left V 6 bases short and J 6 bases short, with 14 bases between. There are 13 residues in the CDR3. This chain's CDR3 is CASSRFRTAEAFF. CDR3 DNA: TGCGCCAGCAGTCGTTTCCGGACAGCTGAAGCTTTCTTT.

This chain links TRBV7-2 with TRBJ2-7; the D gene is possibly TRBD2 (5 bases). The V gene's germline CDR1 is SGHTA and CDR2 FQGNSA. This CDR3 comprises 14 residues. Trimming shortened V by 3 bases and J by 2 bases, and 11 bases separated the two germline ends. CDR3 protein: CASSFDYSAYEQYF. The CDR3 bases are TGTGCCAGCAGCTTTGACTACTCAGCCTACGAGCAGTACTTC. The variable domain in full, completed from reference TRBV7-2 and TRBJ2-7, reads GAGVSQSPSNKVTEKGKDVELRCDPISGHTALYWYRQSLGQGLEFLIYFQGNSAPDKSGLPSDRFSAERTGGSVSTLTIQRTQQEDSAVYLCASSFDYSAYEQYFGPGTRLTVT.

J is TRBJ1-1 and V is TRBV6-5, with D unclear. The CDR3 runs 12 residues. Looked up from germline, CDR1 is MNHEY and CDR2 is SVGAGI. The germline V and J ends were trimmed by 9 bases and 1 base, with 9 bases remaining between them. The CDR3 region is CASSGPNTEAFF. The CDR3 DNA reads TGTGCCAGTTCCGGTCCGAACACTGAAGCTTTCTTT.

The chain employs TRBV5-1 and TRBJ1-2; 11 bases are a match to TRBD1. Losses at the gene ends were 4 bases for V and 4 bases for J; bases not matched to a gene: 3. Germline CDR1 SGHRS, CDR2 YFSETQ. This CDR3 has 14 amino acids. Here the CDR3 DNA reads TGCGCCAGCAGCGCCGGGACAGGGGGCTATGGCTACACCTTC. Translating gives CASSAGTGGYGYTF.

The V and J genes are TRBV27 and TRBJ2-7; TRBD2 matches at 7 bases. Per the germline V gene, CDR1 is MNHEY and CDR2 is SMNVEV (reference sequence). CDR3 length: 15 amino acids. The trim removed 5 bases at V and 3 bases at J, leaving 10 bases unmatched. The CDR3 nucleotides read TGTGCCAGCAGTATCGGGCCTAGCGGCCTCTACGAGCAGTACGTC. It is translated as CASSIGPSGLYEQYV.

This chain uses TRBV7-9 with TRBJ2-3; 10 nucleotides agree with TRBD2. Germline V gives CDR1 SEHNR, CDR2 FQNEAQ (reference sequence). The J segment lost 3 bases and the V segment lost 5 bases, leaving 8 bases of the junction unmatched. The CDR3 runs to 16 residues. CDR3 protein: CASSPYLAGVTDTQYF. The CDR3 DNA follows: TGTGCCAGCAGCCCGTACCTAGCGGGGGTAACAGATACGCAGTATTTT.

V and J are TRBV15 and TRBJ1-5; D is unresolved. This CDR3 region has 14 residues. The V gene's germline CDR1 is LNHNV and CDR2 YYDKDF (reference sequence). The V end lost 7 bases, the J end lost 3 bases, and 13 bases lay between the germline ends. The DNA for the CDR3 is TGTGCCACCAAAGATAGGTTCCCCAATCAGCCCCAGCATTTT. Translating it yields CATKDRFPNQPQHF. The full variable domain, with the rest looked up from reference TRBV15 and TRBJ1-5, is DAMVIQNPRYQVTQFGKPVTLSCSQTLNHNVMYWYQQKSSQAPKLLFHYYDKDFNNEADTPDNFQSRRPNTSFCFLDIRSPGLGDTAMYLCATKDRFPNQPQHFGDGTRLSIL.

The chain recombines TRBV5-4 with TRBJ2-2; tentatively, D is TRBD1 (6 bases). The germline gives CDR1 SGHNT, CDR2 YYREEE (reference sequence). CDR3 length: 16 amino acids. The V and J ends lost 2 bases and 0 bases respectively, with 11 bases between them. The CDR3 is CASSFGPGANTGELFF. The CDR3 bases are TGTGCCAGCAGCTTTGGACCAGGGGCGAACACCGGGGAGCTGTTTTTT.

The CDR3 region is CATARTSGGSYEQYF. The CDR3 coding sequence is TGTGCCACCGCGAGGACTAGCGGTGGCTCCTACGAGCAGTACTTC. The chain links TRBV6-1 to TRBJ2-7; TRBD2 aligns across 10 bases. With V trimmed by 10 bases and J by 0 bases, 9 bases remained unmatched. The length of the CDR3 is 15 residues. Germline V gives CDR1 MNHNS, CDR2 SASEGT.

The J gene is TRBJ2-7, the V gene TRBV27; 10 bases match TRBD1. J lost 7 bases, V lost 2 bases, and 8 bases had no gene match. CDR3 size: 15 residues. Germline assignment: CDR1 MNHEY and CDR2 SMNVEV (reference sequence). CDR3 DNA: TGTGCCAGCAGTTTACCTAAAGGACAGGGGGGGGAGCAGTACGTC. It encodes CASSLPKGQGGEQYV.

This sequence joins TRBV19 and TRBJ2-7, with D unclear. V lost 5 bases and J lost 6, with 14 bases in between. This CDR3 comprises 13 residues. The germline V gene encodes CDR1 LNHDA and CDR2 SQIVND (reference sequence). DNA for the CDR3: TGTGCCAGTAGTCCACGAGTGAGGTCCGAGCAGTACTTC. The encoded protein is CASSPRVRSEQYF.

V usage is TRBV14 and J usage is TRBJ2-4, with a weak D call TRBD2 (6 bases). This CDR3 spans 15 amino acids. Between the trimmed V and J ends, which lost 1 base and 0 bases, there was a span of 7 bases. Germline V gene lookup returns CDR1 SGHDN and CDR2 FVKESK. Here the CDR3 DNA reads TGTGCCAGCAGCCAAGGGGGACTAGCCAAAAACATTCAGTACTTC. Translated, it gives CASSQGGLAKNIQYF. Full variable domain (missing parts from reference TRBV14 and TRBJ2-4): EAGVTQFPSHSVIEKGQTVTLRCDPISGHDNLYWYRRVMGKEIKFLLHFVKESKQDESGMPNNRFLAERTGGTYSTLKVQPAELEDSGVYFCASSQGGLAKNIQYFGAGTRLSVL.

The gene calls are TRBV19 and TRBJ1-2, with unresolved D. There are 12 residues in the CDR3. V was clipped by 11 bases and J by 6 bases, with 16 bases between them. Germline V gene data show CDR1 as LNHDA and CDR2 as SQIVND (reference sequence). The CDR3 DNA is TGTGCCTCCAAAAGGACTCCCAATGGCTACACCTTC. The encoded protein is CASKRTPNGYTF. The full variable domain, in which reference TRBV19 and TRBJ1-2 provide the parts outside the CDR3, is DGGITQSPKYLFRKEGQNVTLSCEQNLNHDAMYWYRQDPGQGLRLIYYSQIVNDFQKGDIAEGYSVSREKKESFPLTVTSAQKNPTAFYLCASKRTPNGYTFGSGTRLTVV.

This chain uses TRBV6-1 with TRBJ1-2; D perhaps matches TRBD1 (5 bases). The length of the CDR3 is 15 residues. The germline V and J ends were trimmed by 3 bases and 5 bases, with 16 bases remaining between them. Germline CDR1 and CDR2: MNHNS and SASEGT. The CDR3 sequence: CASSDRPQGGYGYTF. The CDR3 nucleotides read TGTGCCAGCAGTGATAGACCTCAGGGAGGGTATGGCTACACCTTC.

V and J are TRBV29-1 and TRBJ1-1; no reliable D call. Looked up from germline, CDR1 is SQVTM and CDR2 is ANQGSEA. With 4 bases removed from V and 2 bases from J, the gap between germline ends came to 8 bases. This CDR3 has 12 residues. Written as DNA, the CDR3 is TGCAGCGTTGCAAGGGTAAACACTGAAGCTTTCTTT. This gives the protein CSVARVNTEAFF.

V gene TRBV4-1 combines with J gene TRBJ1-5, with unresolved D. V shed 2 bases and J shed 6 bases, with 14 bases lying between them. The CDR3 consists of 15 residues. Germline CDR1 and CDR2: MGHRA and YSYEKL. CDR3 DNA: TGCGCCAGCAGCCAACGGTGGGTTGAGGGTCAGCCCCAGCATTTT. The encoded protein is CASSQRWVEGQPQHF.

The chain couples TRBV6-1 to TRBJ1-1; D unresolved. The V end lost 4 bases, the J end lost 7 bases, and 7 bases lay between the germline ends. The CDR3 runs 11 residues. The germline gives CDR1 MNHNS, CDR2 SASEGT. The CDR3 is CASSVPVEAFF. The CDR3 nucleotides read TGTGCCAGCAGTGTGCCAGTTGAAGCTTTCTTT.

The chain employs TRBV18 and TRBJ2-2; 8 bases are shared with TRBD1. The CDR3 runs to 18 residues. The ends lost 3 bases at V and 4 bases at J; junction bases unmatched: 13. CDR1 is KGHSH, CDR2 LQKENI, per germline. The CDR3 bases are TGTGCCAGCTCACCCCGGACAGGGACGGGACAAACCACCGGGGAGCTGTTTTTT. This translates into CASSPRTGTGQTTGELFF.

With regard to this clone: The junction departs from the called germline gene at one end, perhaps through a read error. The V call is TRBV27, the J call TRBJ1-5, with a tentative D call TRBD1 (5 bases). This CDR3 is built from 13 residues. CDR1 is MNHEY, CDR2 SMNVEV, per germline (reference sequence). CDR3: CASRDRELSALNF. CDR3 nucleotides: TGTGCCTCCCGGGACCGCGAATTATCAGCCCTGAATTTT.

On this clone itself: Germline and junction disagree at one end, which may indicate a read error. This chain connects TRBV11-2 to TRBJ2-6; TRBD1 aligns across 7 bases. Germline CDR1 reads SGHAT; CDR2 reads FQNNGV. The CDR3 spans 19 residues. For the CDR3, the DNA is TGTGCCAGCAGCTCCGTCTACGGGACAGTACCCTCTAGGGCCAACGTCCTGACTTTC. Protein: CASSSVYGTVPSRANVLTF.

The chain employs TRBV4-1 and TRBJ1-1; D is undetermined. Trimming cost V 4 bases and J 1 base, with 10 bases left between them. Germline V gives CDR1 MGHRA, CDR2 YSYEKL. The CDR3 covers 14 residues. DNA of the CDR3: TGCGCCAGCAGCCGGGAGGTAGCGAACACTGAAGCTTTCTTT. This sequence encodes CASSREVANTEAFF.

This chain links TRBV7-9 with TRBJ2-1; the match to TRBD2 covers 7 bases. From germline, CDR1 is SEHNR and CDR2 FQNEAQ (reference sequence). J was trimmed by 4 bases and V by 7 bases; bases with no gene match: 10. This CDR3 has 15 amino acids. Written as DNA, the CDR3 is TGTGCCAGCAACCCTCGAACTAGCGAGTACAATGAGCAGTTCTTC. As protein: CASNPRTSEYNEQFF. Full variable domain (missing parts from reference TRBV7-9 and TRBJ2-1): DTGVSQNPRHKITKRGQNVTFRCDPISEHNRLYWYRQTLGQGPEFLTYFQNEAQLEKSRLLSDRFSAERPKGSFSTLEIQRTEQGDSAMYLCASNPRTSEYNEQFFGPGTRLTVL.

The J gene is TRBJ1-2, the V gene TRBV25-1, with a tentative D call TRBD1 (5 bases). V lost 6 bases and J 5 bases, leaving 13 bases between the germline ends. The germline CDR1 and CDR2 sequences are MGHDK and SYGVNS. CDR3 length: 13 amino acids. The CDR3 here is CASSGGTVYGYTF. As DNA, the CDR3 is TGTGCCAGCAGCGGGGGGACGGTATATGGCTACACCTTC.

The gene calls are TRBV2 and TRBJ1-2, with D hard to call. Trimming removed 2 bases from V and 7 bases from J, with 2 bases in between. The germline CDR1 and CDR2 sequences are SNHLY and FYNNEI. CDR3 length equals 10 residues. CDR3 DNA: TGTGCCAGCAGTGAATTTGGCTACACCTTC. It translates to CASSEFGYTF.

The V gene is TRBV27, the J gene TRBJ2-7; 8 nucleotides line up with TRBD1. Germline V gene lookup returns CDR1 MNHEY and CDR2 SMNVEV (reference sequence). The CDR3 spans 16 residues. Trimming cost V 8 bases and J 2 bases; bases outside gene matches: 14. The CDR3 sequence is CASAPGQGTKAYEQYF. The DNA of the CDR3 is TGTGCCAGCGCCCCCGGACAGGGAACGAAGGCCTACGAGCAGTACTTC.

The CDR3 loop is CASNTPNLQGGGGYTF. The CDR3 nucleotides read TGTGCCAGTAATACCCCAAATCTACAGGGAGGAGGCGGCTACACCTTC. The chain is built from TRBV19 and TRBJ1-2; D is possibly TRBD1 (6 bases). The CDR3 has 16 residues. Germline loops: CDR1 LNHDA, CDR2 SQIVND (reference sequence). The V gene lost 7 bases and the J gene lost 8 bases, with 26 bases spanning the gap.